The rows below give T cell receptor beta chains drawn from one sample of a study of control samples from healthy donors and cancer patients. Assay: immunoSEQ multiplex PCR; the TCRdb copy retains only in-frame clones and omits some. This sample has 94,000 or so clones, with roughly 84% found just once. Sequencing used PBMCs. The receptors shown here come from a man in his 70s with lung cancer. CDR3s include the opening cysteine and the closing phenylalanine or tryptophan. Fields, in order: CDR3 length, J gene, V gene, clone size, D gene, CDR3 protein, CDR3 DNA. A D gene is named only where the DNA matches it firmly. Only some rows state a clone size, as once, few, many or a class for expanded clones.

CDR3 length: 14; J gene: TRBJ1-2; V gene: TRBV6-2/TRBV6-3; clone size: NA; D gene: NA; CDR3 protein: CASSYGGNGYGYTF; CDR3 DNA: TGTGCCAGCAGTTACGGCGGGAATGGCTATGGCTACACCTTC
CDR3 length: 14; J gene: TRBJ2-1; V gene: TRBV7-2; clone size: once; D gene: TRBD2; CDR3 protein: CASLRESSYNEQFF; CDR3 DNA: TGTGCCAGCTTGCGGGAGAGCTCCTACAATGAGCAGTTCTTC
CDR3 length: 19; J gene: TRBJ2-7; V gene: TRBV10-2; clone size: NA; D gene: NA; CDR3 protein: CANRTDQRGPSFVSYEQYF; CDR3 DNA: TGCGCCAACAGAACGGATCAGAGGGGCCCCAGCTTTGTCTCCTACGAGCAGTACTTC
CDR3 length: 15; J gene: TRBJ1-3; V gene: TRBV6-5; clone size: NA; D gene: NA; CDR3 protein: CATRAGSNSGNTIYF; CDR3 DNA: TGTGCCACTCGGGCAGGATCTAACTCTGGAAACACCATATATTTT
CDR3 length: 22; J gene: TRBJ1-5; V gene: TRBV21-1; clone size: NA; D gene: NA; CDR3 protein: CASSLGDRVSAHPGRERQPQHF; CDR3 DNA: TGTGCCAGCAGCCTAGGGGACAGGGTAAGCGCCCACCCAGGTCGAGAACGGCAGCCCCAGCATTTT
CDR3 length: 13; J gene: TRBJ2-7; V gene: TRBV6-5; clone size: NA; D gene: NA; CDR3 protein: CASSYSSGGEQYF; CDR3 DNA: TGTGCCAGCAGTTACTCGAGTGGGGGCGAGCAGTACTTC
CDR3 length: 15; J gene: TRBJ2-1; V gene: TRBV7-3; clone size: NA; D gene: TRBD1; CDR3 protein: CASSSRGQDYNEQFF; CDR3 DNA: TGTGCCAGCAGCTCTCGAGGACAGGACTACAATGAGCAGTTCTTC
CDR3 length: 13; J gene: TRBJ2-3; V gene: TRBV30; clone size: NA; D gene: TRBD1; CDR3 protein: CARDRGSSDTQYF; CDR3 DNA: TGTGCCCGTGACAGGGGATCGTCAGATACGCAGTATTTT
CDR3 length: 14; J gene: TRBJ2-1; V gene: TRBV5-1; clone size: NA; D gene: TRBD1; CDR3 protein: CASSRDRSHNEQFF; CDR3 DNA: TGCGCCAGTTCCCGGGACAGGTCCCACAATGAGCAGTTCTTC
CDR3 length: 16; J gene: TRBJ2-1; V gene: TRBV7-3; clone size: NA; D gene: TRBD2; CDR3 protein: CASSQKVAGGYNEQFF; CDR3 DNA: TGTGCCAGCAGCCAAAAGGTAGCGGGGGGTTACAATGAGCAGTTCTTC
CDR3 length: 14; J gene: TRBJ2-7; V gene: TRBV10-2; clone size: NA; D gene: TRBD2; CDR3 protein: CASSESRGANEQYF; CDR3 DNA: TGCGCCAGCAGTGAGTCGCGGGGGGCTAACGAGCAGTACTTC
CDR3 length: 14; J gene: TRBJ2-2; V gene: TRBV9; clone size: NA; D gene: NA; CDR3 protein: CASSLGQYTGELFF; CDR3 DNA: TGTGCCAGCAGCCTTGGACAGTACACCGGGGAGCTGTTTTTT
CDR3 length: 14; J gene: TRBJ2-5; V gene: TRBV7-3; clone size: NA; D gene: NA; CDR3 protein: CASSLNGIGETQYF; CDR3 DNA: TGTGCCAGCAGCTTAAATGGGATAGGCGAGACCCAGTACTTC
CDR3 length: 14; J gene: TRBJ1-1; V gene: TRBV18; clone size: NA; D gene: TRBD1; CDR3 protein: CASSPDRGGTEAFF; CDR3 DNA: TGTGCCAGCTCACCGGACAGGGGCGGCACTGAAGCTTTCTTT
CDR3 length: 17; J gene: TRBJ1-1; V gene: TRBV6-2/TRBV6-3; clone size: NA; D gene: NA; CDR3 protein: CASSPAVGQRGNTEAFF; CDR3 DNA: TGTGCCAGCAGCCCTGCCGTTGGGCAAAGGGGGAACACTGAAGCTTTCTTT
CDR3 length: 13; J gene: TRBJ1-1; V gene: TRBV20-1; clone size: NA; D gene: TRBD1; CDR3 protein: CSASNRGLAEAFF; CDR3 DNA: TGCAGTGCTAGTAACAGGGGGCTCGCTGAAGCTTTCTTT
CDR3 length: 13; J gene: TRBJ2-7; V gene: TRBV18; clone size: NA; D gene: NA; CDR3 protein: CASSPGISYEQYF; CDR3 DNA: TGTGCCAGCTCACCAGGTATTTCCTACGAGCAGTACTTC
CDR3 length: 15; J gene: TRBJ2-7; V gene: TRBV3-1/TRBV3-2; clone size: NA; D gene: TRBD2; CDR3 protein: CASSQALRGGGEQYF; CDR3 DNA: TGTGCCAGCAGCCAAGCTCTCCGGGGGGGCGGCGAGCAGTACTTC
CDR3 length: 13; J gene: TRBJ2-3; V gene: TRBV7-9; clone size: NA; D gene: NA; CDR3 protein: CASSLVGADTQYF; CDR3 DNA: TGTGCCAGCAGCTTAGTGGGGGCAGATACGCAGTATTTT
CDR3 length: 13; J gene: TRBJ1-3; V gene: TRBV29-1; clone size: NA; D gene: NA; CDR3 protein: CSALRGTGNTIYF; CDR3 DNA: TGCAGCGCACTTAGGGGTACTGGAAACACCATATATTTT
CDR3 length: 15; J gene: TRBJ2-1; V gene: TRBV27; clone size: NA; D gene: NA; CDR3 protein: CASSPRLSSYNEQFF; CDR3 DNA: TGTGCCAGCAGTCCGCGACTGAGCTCCTACAATGAGCAGTTCTTC
CDR3 length: 15; J gene: TRBJ2-7; V gene: TRBV13; clone size: NA; D gene: NA; CDR3 protein: CASSLGGPNSYEQYF; CDR3 DNA: TGTGCCAGCAGCTTAGGGGGCCCTAACTCCTACGAGCAGTACTTC
CDR3 length: 16; J gene: TRBJ2-2; V gene: TRBV5-1; clone size: NA; D gene: NA; CDR3 protein: CASSFLPGVRGGELFF; CDR3 DNA: TGCGCCAGCAGCTTCCTGCCCGGGGTGCGCGGGGGGGAGCTGTTTTTT
CDR3 length: 19; J gene: TRBJ1-5; V gene: TRBV6-2/TRBV6-3; clone size: once; D gene: TRBD1; CDR3 protein: CASSSWRGTGDSSNQPQHF; CDR3 DNA: TGTGCCAGTAGTTCATGGCGGGGGACAGGGGACTCTAGCAATCAGCCCCAGCATTTT
CDR3 length: 17; J gene: TRBJ1-2; V gene: TRBV18; clone size: few; D gene: NA; CDR3 protein: CASSPKTGRQSNYGYTF; CDR3 DNA: TGTGCCAGCTCACCAAAGACAGGACGTCAGTCTAACTATGGCTACACCTTC
CDR3 length: 16; J gene: TRBJ1-6; V gene: TRBV10-3; clone size: NA; D gene: NA; CDR3 protein: CAISEIGPGNGSPLHF; CDR3 DNA: TGTGCCATCAGTGAGATAGGACCAGGGAATGGTTCACCCCTCCACTTT
CDR3 length: 16; J gene: TRBJ1-5; V gene: TRBV23-1; clone size: NA; D gene: NA; CDR3 protein: CASSQFGRYSNQPQHF; CDR3 DNA: TGCGCCAGCAGTCAATTCGGACGATATAGCAATCAGCCCCAGCATTTT
CDR3 length: 15; J gene: TRBJ2-5; V gene: TRBV28; clone size: NA; D gene: NA; CDR3 protein: CATQSLRGRQETQYF; CDR3 DNA: TGTGCCACCCAGTCCCTCCGGGGGCGACAAGAGACCCAGTACTTC
CDR3 length: 15; J gene: TRBJ2-3; V gene: TRBV4-1; clone size: NA; D gene: NA; CDR3 protein: CASSRRDGSTDTQYF; CDR3 DNA: TGCGCCAGCAGCCGACGGGACGGGAGCACAGATACGCAGTATTTT
CDR3 length: 14; J gene: TRBJ1-2; V gene: TRBV19; clone size: few; D gene: NA; CDR3 protein: CASSSRDTYYGYTF; CDR3 DNA: TGTGCCAGTAGTAGCCGGGACACCTACTATGGCTACACCTTC
CDR3 length: 14; J gene: TRBJ1-5; V gene: TRBV10-3; clone size: NA; D gene: NA; CDR3 protein: CAISEDSSNQPQHF; CDR3 DNA: TGTGCCATCAGTGAGGACAGTAGCAATCAGCCCCAGCATTTT
CDR3 length: 18; J gene: TRBJ2-1; V gene: TRBV9; clone size: NA; D gene: TRBD2; CDR3 protein: CASNTRALAGGTYNEQFF; CDR3 DNA: TGTGCCAGCAACACCAGAGCACTAGCGGGGGGGACTTACAATGAGCAGTTCTTC
CDR3 length: 13; J gene: TRBJ2-7; V gene: TRBV2; clone size: NA; D gene: NA; CDR3 protein: CASKEGTSYEQYF; CDR3 DNA: TGTGCCAGCAAGGAGGGGACATCCTACGAGCAGTACTTC
CDR3 length: 15; J gene: TRBJ1-6; V gene: TRBV25-1; clone size: few; D gene: NA; CDR3 protein: CASTGRSSYNSPLHF; CDR3 DNA: TGTGCCAGCACTGGACGGAGCTCCTATAATTCACCCCTCCACTTT
CDR3 length: 14; J gene: TRBJ1-5; V gene: TRBV18; clone size: NA; D gene: NA; CDR3 protein: CASSPSGARGPQHF; CDR3 DNA: TGTGCCAGCTCACCTTCGGGGGCCAGGGGGCCCCAGCATTTT
CDR3 length: 14; J gene: TRBJ2-7; V gene: TRBV10-1; clone size: NA; D gene: NA; CDR3 protein: CASSESWAPDEQYF; CDR3 DNA: TGCGCCAGCAGTGAGTCGTGGGCCCCCGACGAGCAGTACTTC
CDR3 length: 13; J gene: TRBJ1-2; V gene: TRBV7-3; clone size: NA; D gene: NA; CDR3 protein: CASSLQGSYGYTF; CDR3 DNA: TGTGCCAGCAGCTTACAGGGGAGCTATGGCTACACCTTC
CDR3 length: 12; J gene: TRBJ1-5; V gene: TRBV14; clone size: NA; D gene: NA; CDR3 protein: CASSQGMGPQHF; CDR3 DNA: TGTGCCAGCAGCCAGGGGATGGGGCCCCAGCATTTT
CDR3 length: 16; J gene: TRBJ1-5; V gene: TRBV10-2; clone size: NA; D gene: TRBD1; CDR3 protein: CASSDTGGSSNQPQHF; CDR3 DNA: TGCGCCAGCAGTGACACAGGGGGTTCTAGCAATCAGCCCCAGCATTTT
CDR3 length: 16; J gene: TRBJ2-7; V gene: TRBV7-9; clone size: NA; D gene: NA; CDR3 protein: CASSPSPTGSSYEQYF; CDR3 DNA: TGTGCCAGCAGCCCAAGTCCCACAGGGAGCTCCTACGAGCAGTACTTC